A selection of T cell receptor beta chains follows, all from one sample in a study of blood T cell repertoires in COVID-19. Libraries were prepared by immunoSEQ multiplex PCR; TCRdb keeps only in-frame clonotypes and omits some of them. The sample gives about 80,000 clones, approximately 83% of which show up once; approximately 9.1% is in the top ten. The sample comprised peripheral blood. The receptors shown here come from a human donor in a cohort sampled during active COVID-19. CDR3s include the opening cysteine and the closing phenylalanine or tryptophan. The D gene is left open where the match is weak.

J gene | D gene | V gene | CDR3 DNA | CDR3 protein
TRBJ1-1 | TRBD1 | TRBV20-1 | TGCAGTGCCCCTACAGGGGGCGAAGCTTTCTTT | CSAPTGGEAFF
TRBJ2-5 | TRBD2 | TRBV12-3/TRBV12-4 | TGTGCCAGCACCCGGGCGGGGGGAGAGACCCAGTACTTC | CASTRAGGETQYF
TRBJ1-2 | TRBD1 | TRBV14 | TGTGCCAGCAGCCTCGACAGGGACTATGGCTACACCTTC | CASSLDRDYGYTF
TRBJ2-2 | TRBD2 | TRBV7-3 | TGTGCCACTCGGACTAGCGGGGGGGCCTCCCCCGGGGAGCTGTTTTTT | CATRTSGGASPGELFF
TRBJ2-1 | . | TRBV29-1 | TGCAGCGTTGAGGGATATAGGGGCAATGAGCAGTTCTTC | CSVEGYRGNEQFF
TRBJ1-3 | . | TRBV5-5 | TGTGCCAGCATCGGGGATGGAGGATCTAGAGGAAACACCATATATTTT | CASIGDGGSRGNTIYF
TRBJ2-2 | TRBD2 | TRBV7-6 | TGTGCCAGCAGCTTCCCGACTAGCGGGGGGGCCGACACCGGGGAGCTGTTTTTT | CASSFPTSGGADTGELFF
TRBJ1-5 | . | TRBV5-5 | TGTGCCAGCAGCTTCGGTATCGGGGGAGGTCAGCCCCAGCATTTT | CASSFGIGGGQPQHF
TRBJ1-2 | . | TRBV11-2 | TGTGCCAGCAGCGACGGGAGCAGGGGCTACACCTTC | CASSDGSRGYTF
TRBJ2-1 | TRBD2 | TRBV6-6 | TGTGCCAGCAGTCTCGGGACTAGCAACAATGAGCAGTTCTTC | CASSLGTSNNEQFF
TRBJ2-4 | . | TRBV15 | TGTGCCACCAGCAGAGATTTAGTAGCCAAAAACATTCAGTACTTC | CATSRDLVAKNIQYF